This TCR beta chain was observed in a study of tumor-infiltrating lymphocytes in primary liver carcinoma. Study-level information: Resecting the tumor surgically was how the patients' primary liver carcinoma was treated. Each of the samples returned roughly 3.65 to 7.5 million productive TCRbeta reads (a yield similar across tissue types).

RNA was extracted from whole blood without cell sorting, alongside germline DNA. None of the patients had received treatment, and all had chronic HBV infection. Roughly 4.3 milliliters of peripheral blood were collected before surgery. TCR beta cDNA came from around 500 ng total RNA, primed with a constant-region primer. Sequencing libraries for TCR beta derived from three nested multiplex PCR rounds that used slightly modified ARM-PCR. TCRdb re-called the multiplex PCR reads with MiXCR, one entry per CDR3 protein. The repertoire has just over 300,000 distinct CDR3 sequences, 45% to 70% of them found once; the top ten carry approximately 15%. This receptor was obtained from a woman aged 25 to 39 with primary liver carcinoma and hepatitis B virus infection. The sample consisted of peripheral blood.

CDR3 sequence: CASSQREGGEGRTGELFF. The CDR3 coding sequence is TGCGCCAGCAGCCAAAGGGAGGGGGGGGAGGGGCGAACCGGGGAGCTGTTTTTT. The V gene is TRBV4-1, the J gene TRBJ2-2, with D maybe TRBD2 (7 bases). V was pared by 2 bases and J by 5 bases, with 21 bases between. The length of the CDR3 is 18 residues. Germline values: CDR1 MGHRA, CDR2 YSYEKL.